A selection of T cell receptor beta chains follows, all from one sample in a study of response to subunit inactivated influenza vaccine. In TCRdb, the RT-PCR reads were re-called with MiXCR into one record per CDR3 protein. The sample lists 610,000 or so distinct CDR3 sequences, 12% to 15% seen once, with 11% in the top ten. The starting material was PBMCs from blood, obtained roughly 12 days after vaccination. The receptors derive from a man between 45 and 60 years old who received an inactivated influenza vaccine. CDR3s include the opening cysteine and the closing phenylalanine or tryptophan. D genes are given only for firm matches. For some rows the clone size is stated as once, few or many, or as a class when expanded; others skip it.

cdr3_nt | cdr3_aa | j_call | v_call | d_call | clone_size
TGTGCCATCAGCCGACTGGGCGGAACGAACACCGGGGAGCTGTTTTTT | CAISRLGGTNTGELFF | TRBJ2-2 | TRBV10-3 | NA | few
TGTGCCAGCAGTTTGGGGGTGGGGGCCTACGAGCAGTACTTC | CASSLGVGAYEQYF | TRBJ2-7 | TRBV27 | NA | few
TGTGCCAGCAACTGGGACAGAAGAATGAACACTGAAGCTTTCTTT | CASNWDRRMNTEAFF | TRBJ1-1 | TRBV12-3/TRBV12-4 | TRBD1 | NA
TGTGCCAGCAGCGAAAGCGGGAGGGCGAACGACGAGCAGTACTTC | CASSESGRANDEQYF | TRBJ2-7 | TRBV9 | TRBD2 | few
TGTGCCAGCAGCTTAACGTCTAGCGGGTTTGATACGCAGTATTTT | CASSLTSSGFDTQYF | TRBJ2-3 | TRBV7-9 | TRBD2 | many
TGTGCCATCGGGAACACGACTAGCGGCTACGAGCAGTACTTC | CAIGNTTSGYEQYF | TRBJ2-7 | TRBV10-3 | TRBD2 | NA
TGTGCCAGCAGCTCCCTAGCGGGAGACAATGAGCAGTTCTTC | CASSSLAGDNEQFF | TRBJ2-1 | TRBV7-3 | TRBD2 | many
TGTGCCAGCATGGGGGTAGTGAACCGTTTGGCCAACGTCCTGACTTTC | CASMGVVNRLANVLTF | TRBJ2-6 | TRBV28 | NA | NA
TGCAGTGCTGGCCTACAGGGGATTCAAACCGGGGAGCTGTTTTTT | CSAGLQGIQTGELFF | TRBJ2-2 | TRBV20-1 | TRBD1 | few
TGCGCCAGCAGCCAGGGCCACGTTGGCGGGGAGCTGTTTTTT | CASSQGHVGGELFF | TRBJ2-2 | TRBV5-1 | NA | NA
TGCAGTGCTAGAGGACAGTTCAATCAGCCCCAGCATTTT | CSARGQFNQPQHF | TRBJ1-5 | TRBV20-1 | NA | few
TGTGCCAGCAGCTTAGTATTAGGTACCCGGTACAATGAGCAGTTCTTC | CASSLVLGTRYNEQFF | TRBJ2-1 | TRBV11-2 | NA | few
TGCAGTGCTAGAAGGACAGAGGAAGAGACCCAGTACTTC | CSARRTEEETQYF | TRBJ2-5 | TRBV20-1 | NA | NA
TGCGCCAGCAGCTTGTCGCAGGGAAACATGAACACTGAAGCTTTCTTT | CASSLSQGNMNTEAFF | TRBJ1-1 | TRBV5-1 | NA | NA
TGTGCCAGCAGACCCCCCGGGGGGCCCCAAGAGACCCAGTACTTC | CASRPPGGPQETQYF | TRBJ2-5 | TRBV6-1 | NA | NA
TGTGCCAGCAGCTTAGGCACCGGGCTAACGCAAGAGACCCAGTACTTC | CASSLGTGLTQETQYF | TRBJ2-5 | TRBV7-2 | NA | few
TGCAGCGGCAACGGAGCACAGGGGGAAACCTACAATGAGCAGTTCTTC | CSGNGAQGETYNEQFF | TRBJ2-1 | TRBV29-1 | TRBD1 | few
TGTGCCAGCGCCGATGGGACAGCAGAAGCTTTCTTT | CASADGTAEAFF | TRBJ1-1 | TRBV7-9 | TRBD1 | NA
TGTGCCAGCAGTTACTCCCCCCCTGAATCAGCGGGACCCTACAATGAGCAGTTCTTC | CASSYSPPESAGPYNEQFF | TRBJ2-1 | TRBV6-5 | TRBD2 | few
TGCAGCGTTTCGGGACAGGGTCGTTTCAATGAGCAGTTCTTC | CSVSGQGRFNEQFF | TRBJ2-1 | TRBV29-1 | TRBD1 | NA
TGTGCCAGCAGTGAATCATATTACAATGAGCAGTTCTTC | CASSESYYNEQFF | TRBJ2-1 | TRBV25-1 | NA | NA
TGCGCCAGCAGCCCGACGGGACAGCTCAATCAGCCCCAGCATTTT | CASSPTGQLNQPQHF | TRBJ1-5 | TRBV5-1 | TRBD1 | few
TGCAGTGCTAGAATTGGACAGGACATCACAGATACGCAGTATTTT | CSARIGQDITDTQYF | TRBJ2-3 | TRBV20-1 | TRBD1 | NA
TGTGCCAGCAGTACAACAGGGTTTAACGAGCAGTACTTC | CASSTTGFNEQYF | TRBJ2-7 | TRBV28 | NA | few
TGTGCCAGCAGTGAAGCGGCGACTTACCAAGAGACCCAGTACTTC | CASSEAATYQETQYF | TRBJ2-5 | TRBV6-1 | NA | few
TGTGCCACCAGCCCTGTAGCGGGAGTGGGAGATACGCAGTATTTT | CATSPVAGVGDTQYF | TRBJ2-3 | TRBV24-1 | TRBD2 | few
TGTGCCAGCAGCTCTGGGTATGAGCAGTTCTTC | CASSSGYEQFF | TRBJ2-1 | TRBV12-3/TRBV12-4 | NA | many
TGCGCCAGCAGCCAAGGCACCGTTCCCGAAGAGACCCAGTACTTC | CASSQGTVPEETQYF | TRBJ2-5 | TRBV4-3 | NA | NA
TGTGCCAGCAGCCTCGGGACCCTGGGAACCGGGGAGCTGTTTTTT | CASSLGTLGTGELFF | TRBJ2-2 | TRBV3-1 | NA | NA
TGTGCCAGCAGTCAACGGACAGGGAGCTCCTACGAGCAGTACTTC | CASSQRTGSSYEQYF | TRBJ2-7 | TRBV6-1 | TRBD1 | few
TGTGCCAGCAGCTTTTTCTTTTGGGCCGGAGATAATTCACCCCTCCACTTT | CASSFFFWAGDNSPLHF | TRBJ1-6 | TRBV7-2 | NA | NA
TGCAGTGCTAAGAACAGTCGAACTGAAGCTTTCTTT | CSAKNSRTEAFF | TRBJ1-1 | TRBV20-1 | NA | few
TGCGCCAGCAGCCAAGAGGCCAGGGGGACCCAGTACTTC | CASSQEARGTQYF | TRBJ2-5 | TRBV4-3 | NA | NA
TGTGCCAGCAGCCCAACTCACAGCAGGGGAGGGCGCGAGCAGTACTTC | CASSPTHSRGGREQYF | TRBJ2-7 | TRBV7-8 | NA | few